The 15 T cell receptor beta chains presented below share a single source sample, sequenced in a study of PD-L1 blockade in urothelial cancer. Sequencing was performed with immunoSEQ multiplex PCR; in TCRdb, only in-frame clones are kept and a portion is missing. Of approximately 24,000 clones detected, roughly 87% appear once; the ten largest clones hold roughly 3.2%. The source material was PBMCs, sampled around atezolizumab (anti-PD-L1) treatment. The receptors here all came from a man in his fifties with urothelial cancer.

The chain recombines TRBV4-2 with TRBJ2-3; perhaps TRBD2 as D (6 bases). Trimming stripped 5 bases from V and 0 bases from J, with 12 bases between. CDR1 is LGHNA and CDR2 is YNFKEQ in the germline V gene. CDR3 length: 15 residues. DNA for the CDR3: TGTGCCAGCAGCGTCGGCGGGACTAGCACAGATACGCAGTATTTT. This codes for CASSVGGTSTDTQYF.

The chain joins TRBV27 to TRBJ2-7, with TRBD2 identical over 8 bases. The CDR3 consists of 14 residues. V lost 5 bases to trimming and J lost 8 bases; unmatched junction nucleotides: 11. Germline CDR1 MNHEY, CDR2 SMNVEV (reference sequence). Written as DNA, the CDR3 is TGTGCCAGCAGTACACTAGCGGATACGCCCAAGCAGTACTTC. This encodes CASSTLADTPKQYF.

The V call is TRBV10-1, the J call TRBJ2-1; maybe TRBD1 (5 bases). Germline V CDR1 and CDR2: WNHNN, SYGVQD (reference sequence). The CDR3 consists of 14 residues. V shed 4 bases and J shed 0 bases, with 7 bases lying between them. CDR3 sequence (DNA): TGCGCCAGCAGTGGACAGAACTCCTACAATGAGCAGTTCTTC. Protein sequence: CASSGQNSYNEQFF.

The V call is TRBV19, the J call TRBJ2-5, with 9 nucleotides matching TRBD2. The CDR3 has 15 residues. V lost 1 base and J lost 2; bases outside the gene matches: 2. CDR1 is LNHDA and CDR2 is SQIVND in the germline V gene (reference sequence). For the CDR3, the DNA is TGTGCCAGTAGTATAGGCGGGAGGGGACAAGAGACCCAGTACTTC. This sequence encodes CASSIGGRGQETQYF.

The chain has TRBV10-3 and TRBJ2-7; tentatively, D is TRBD1 (6 bases). Germline values: CDR1 ENHRY, CDR2 SYGVKD. The CDR3 loop spans 15 amino acids. V gave up 0 bases and J gave up 1 base, with 10 bases separating them. The CDR3, as DNA: TGTGCCATCAGTGAGTCGGAGACAGGTTCCTACGAGCAGTACTTC. Its protein is CAISESETGSYEQYF.

The chain employs TRBV19 and TRBJ1-6; D is possibly TRBD1 (5 bases). Germline V lookup: CDR1 LNHDA, CDR2 SQIVND (reference sequence). V lost 3 bases, J lost 12 bases, and 21 bases lay in between. This CDR3 is 16 amino acids long. The CDR3 sequence is CASSIFAGQGSLPLHF. The DNA of the CDR3 is TGTGCCAGTAGTATTTTCGCCGGCCAGGGCAGTTTACCCCTCCACTTT.

The CDR3 spells CASSQERFSGAITAQETQYF. CDR3 coding DNA: TGCGCCAGCAGCCAAGAGAGATTTAGTGGGGCAATTACAGCGCAAGAGACCCAGTACTTC. The chain links TRBV4-1 to TRBJ2-5, with a tentative D call TRBD1 (5 bases). With 0 bases removed from V and 2 bases from J, the gap between germline ends came to 25 bases. This CDR3 region has 20 residues. Germline V lookup: CDR1 MGHRA, CDR2 YSYEKL.

This chain joins TRBV19 and TRBJ2-4; possibly TRBD1 for D (6 bases). The CDR3 runs 17 residues. CDR1 and CDR2 from the germline V gene are LNHDA and SQIVND (reference sequence). Trimming left V 3 bases short and J 6 bases short, with 21 bases between. CDR3 sequence reads: CASSIQGSVQGPNIQYF. CDR3 nucleotides: TGTGCCAGTAGTATCCAAGGCTCGGTACAGGGCCCAAACATTCAGTACTTC.

CDR3 sequence: CASSSRGASATYEQYF. The CDR3 DNA sequence: TGTGCCAGCAGCTCGCGCGGGGCTAGCGCCACCTACGAGCAGTACTTC. The chain uses TRBV9 and TRBJ2-7, with D maybe TRBD2 (6 bases). The V end was cut by 4 bases, the J end by 2 bases, with 19 bases between. The CDR3 spans 16 residues. Germline CDR1 and CDR2: SGDLS and YYNGEE.

The chain recombines TRBV5-6 with TRBJ2-3; D possibly corresponds to TRBD2 (6 bases). Trimming took off 0 bases at V and 3 bases at J, with 14 bases between the two ends. The CDR3 consists of 16 residues. Per germline, CDR1 SGHDT and CDR2 YYEEEE. CDR3 amino acids: CASSLDLSSGTDTQYF. DNA for the CDR3: TGTGCCAGCAGCTTGGATCTTAGTAGCGGTACAGATACGCAGTATTTT. The variable domain in full, with the rest retrieved from reference TRBV5-6 and TRBJ2-3, is DAGVTQSPTHLIKTRGQQVTLRCSPKSGHDTVSWYQQALGQGPQFIFQYYEEEERQRGNFPDRFSGHQFPNYSSELNVNALLLGDSALYLCASSLDLSSGTDTQYFGPGTRLTVL.

The rearrangement joins TRBV6-5 to TRBJ1-4; the D is unclear. Germline V gene sequence: CDR1 MNHEY, CDR2 SVGAGI. With 0 bases removed from V and 10 bases from J, the gap between germline ends came to 12 bases. CDR3 length: 14 amino acids. The chain's CDR3 is CASSYSGPGRKLFF. The CDR3 DNA is TGTGCCAGCAGTTACTCAGGGCCCGGGAGAAAACTGTTTTTT.

The rearrangement uses TRBV28 and TRBJ1-2; D unresolved. There are 14 residues in the CDR3. Trimming removed 7 bases from V and 8 bases from J, with 20 bases in between. CDR1 is MDHEN and CDR2 is SYDVKM in the germline V gene. DNA of the CDR3: TGTGCCAGCACCGCTCCGGGAGGCTTACTCGGCTACACCTTC. Protein sequence: CASTAPGGLLGYTF.

This clone was seen a handful of times. J is TRBJ2-4 and V is TRBV27; 12 bases align to TRBD2. The germline V gene has CDR1 MNHEY and CDR2 SMNVEV (reference sequence). The CDR3 has 15 residues. The junction had 0 bases not matched to a gene; V was cut back by 2 bases and J by 4 bases. CDR3: CASSLGTSGKNIQYF. In DNA form, the CDR3 reads TGTGCCAGCAGTTTAGGGACTAGCGGGAAAAACATTCAGTACTTC.

V is TRBV7-2 and J is TRBJ1-5; 7 bases are shared with TRBD1. Trimming took 5 bases from V and 0 from J; bases not matched to a gene: 10. CDR1 SGHTA and CDR2 FQGNSA come from the germline V gene. This CDR3 contains 17 residues. The CDR3 is CASSPRTGSTSNQPQHF. The CDR3 DNA sequence: TGTGCCAGCAGCCCCAGGACAGGCTCTACTAGCAATCAGCCCCAGCATTTT.

In this sample, this clone turned up once. This chain links TRBV27 with TRBJ2-3; tentatively, D is TRBD1 (6 bases). Germline assignment: CDR1 MNHEY and CDR2 SMNVEV (reference sequence). V was clipped by 10 bases and J by 4 bases, with 15 bases between them. The CDR3 length is 13 residues. The DNA of the CDR3 is TGTGCCACCGCCCTGCAGGGGTCAGATACGCAGTATTTT. It is translated as CATALQGSDTQYF.